This T cell receptor (beta chain) was identified during a study of CD8+ T cells in alopecia areata listed by TCRdb under 2018. For context, the study as a whole: Treated patients were enrolled in an open-label pilot trial of oral tofacitinib at 5 to 10 mg twice daily for moderate-to-severe alopecia areata. Tofacitinib was given for 6 to 18 months, followed by 6 months of follow-up off drug to assess delayed response and recurrence. The study used high-throughput TCRbeta sequencing to examine T cell clonal expansion in alopecia areata, in both the C3H/HeJ mouse model and human patients. Scalp tissue and sorted CD4+ and CD8+ peripheral blood T cells from patchy and totalis/universalis alopecia areata patients and from healthy controls were covered by human TCRbeta sequencing. Biopsies were taken from tofacitinib-treated patients at baseline and at 4 and 24 weeks of treatment, and a later scalp biopsy was taken in several of the tofacitinib-treated patients. Scalp clonality was compared across normal scalp (n=4), patchy alopecia areata scalp (n=8), and alopecia totalis/universalis scalp (n=8). RNA was obtained with the PAXgene miRNA kit for fixed scalp, the miRNeasy kit for PBMCs, and the RNeasy kit for mouse skin. Amplification of TCRbeta CDR3 regions was done by immunoSEQ multiplex PCR using 35 Vbeta forward primers and 13 Jbeta reverse primers. Points the paper makes about the study in general: Compared with normal scalp, lesional scalp, particularly in alopecia totalis/universalis, had higher clonality and more expanded CD8+ clones, which suggests antigenic drive. Compared with mice, TCR sequences shared between patients were less clear, possibly partly because of HLA diversity across the patient population. Unlike mouse skin, which is dominated by gammadelta T cells, normal human skin has resident alphabeta T cells that are also sequenced, and this complicates analysis of the scalp TCR repertoire.

What this sample's time point label stands for: baseline before oral tofacitinib. Peripheral blood and lesional scalp punch biopsies were obtained from patients with alopecia areata. After PBMCs were isolated by density centrifugation and stained for CD3, CD4 and CD8, a FACSAria was used to sort CD4+ and CD8+ T cells. Deletion took 1 base off V and 6 bases off J, with a span of 7 bases between the germline ends. The germline V gene provides CDR1 SGHRS and CDR2 YFSETQ. Counted from cysteine to phenylalanine, this CDR3 has 13 amino acids. Of the read, only the CDR3 DNA is kept; its 39 bases are in frame from base 1. Library generation was performed with the immunoSEQ multiplex PCR assay. RNA was extracted from all samples and reverse transcribed into cDNA as template for TCR sequencing. First-strand cDNA was synthesized with SuperScript III using a 2:1 mix of oligo-dT and random hexamers. A synthetic immune receptor repertoire was used to measure amplification bias, and any remaining bias was corrected computationally. Under the source paper's analysis protocol: After raw reads were preprocessed to remove errors, the CDR3 was defined following IMGT conventions as running from the conserved cysteine to phenylalanine. To get clonality, Shannon entropy was normalized by log2 of the number of productive unique TCRs and the result was subtracted from 1. Whether each scalp clone was CD4 or CD8 was inferred by checking scalp TCRbeta sequences against the CD4 and CD8 repertoires from sorted blood. The table was pulled from immuneACCESS by TCRdb, which kept in-frame rearrangements only. Such tables lose some clones; where checked, under half of the loss comes from unresolved V genes, and the rest has no known cause. V, J and clone size are taken as reported in that table, and D and trimming were inferred from the DNA itself. The sample data list about 150,000 clones, and roughly 53% of these were observed just once. The top ten clones comprise 5% to 7.5% of the sample.

Concerning this clone: Its antigen is currently not known. No base-level quality is on record; no much larger clone is a single base apart.

The rearranged chain carries TRBV5-1 and TRBJ1-4; there is no confident call for the D gene. The sample consisted of CD4+ T cells sorted from blood, taken at week 0. This sequence was found in a human donor with alopecia areata. The CDR3 protein sequence reads: CASSLRQDEKLFF. The sequenced DNA is TGCGCCAGCAGCTTGCGGCAGGATGAAAAACTGTTTTTT.